This note documents a single TCR beta chain sequence. Its binding antigen is unknown. Per-base quality was not reported, and no clone a single base away is much larger than it. The collaborating institutions used their own protocols to collect whole blood in K2EDTA tubes. For TCRbeta analysis, collaborators shipped samples as frozen whole blood, isolated PBMCs, or DNA extracted from either of those sample types. Sequences LGHNA (CDR1) and YSLEER (CDR2) are obtained from the germline V gene. V is shortened by 3 bases, J by 6 bases, and the region joining them spans 14 bases. From the cysteine through the phenylalanine, the CDR3 covers 15 amino acids. Only the CDR3 region is kept as DNA, spanning 45 bases read in frame from base 1. This record comes from a study of blood T cell repertoires in COVID-19 (dated by TCRdb to about 2020). In terms of the full investigation: Collaborator samples came from the United States, Italy and Spain and covered acute and convalescent phases of COVID-19. Sample metadata almost always included a de-identified subject ID, COVID-19 status, age in years and sex. The repertoires were released in a freely available public database intended as a resource for research on the immune response to SARS-CoV-2. Where HLA class I and class II types were available, the types were taken from metadata supplied by the sample provider, not from assay-based typing. The material from the prospective study consisted of cDNA or gDNA derived from T cells, B-cell-depleted T cells, or PBMCs. Samples were obtained from the ongoing ImmuneRACE study (first 160 participants) and from roughly 1,300 subjects provided by 6 global collaborators. Deeply sampled blood TCRbeta repertoires from subjects exposed to, actively infected with, or recovered from COVID-19 were included in the dataset.

The immunoSEQ Assay, a bias-controlled multiplex PCR, was used to amplify TCRbeta CDR3 regions from genomic DNA. The study's own analysis went as follows. The number of nucleated cells in each sample was estimated from the amplification of reference gene primers within the assay. Sequence reads were collapsed and filtered to measure the absolute abundance of every unique TCRbeta CDR3 rearrangement. For each sample, productive Simpson clonality was calculated as the square root of Simpson's diversity index over productive rearrangements. TCRdb carries this immuneACCESS record with in-frame sequences only. Its versions omit some clonotypes, under half of them owing to an unresolved V gene in the studies checked, with the rest unexplained. Clone size and V and J calls were adopted from that table, with D and trimming inferred from the DNA. This sample is represented by about 120,000 clones; 70% to 90% of them were singletons. Roughly 1% of the sample is in the top ten clones.

Broader findings and caveats from the paper: The amount of clinical and demographic metadata varied by source and participant and was provided uncurated.

The source material was peripheral blood. The receptor was derived from a woman in her forties or fifties with active or convalescent COVID-19. The V and J genes are TRBV4-3 and TRBJ1-4, with TRBD1 tentatively as D gene (5 bases match). The CDR3 in this case is CASSHPRAGDEKLFF. The DNA sequence is given as TGCGCCAGCAGCCATCCCAGGGCGGGGGATGAAAAACTGTTTTTT.